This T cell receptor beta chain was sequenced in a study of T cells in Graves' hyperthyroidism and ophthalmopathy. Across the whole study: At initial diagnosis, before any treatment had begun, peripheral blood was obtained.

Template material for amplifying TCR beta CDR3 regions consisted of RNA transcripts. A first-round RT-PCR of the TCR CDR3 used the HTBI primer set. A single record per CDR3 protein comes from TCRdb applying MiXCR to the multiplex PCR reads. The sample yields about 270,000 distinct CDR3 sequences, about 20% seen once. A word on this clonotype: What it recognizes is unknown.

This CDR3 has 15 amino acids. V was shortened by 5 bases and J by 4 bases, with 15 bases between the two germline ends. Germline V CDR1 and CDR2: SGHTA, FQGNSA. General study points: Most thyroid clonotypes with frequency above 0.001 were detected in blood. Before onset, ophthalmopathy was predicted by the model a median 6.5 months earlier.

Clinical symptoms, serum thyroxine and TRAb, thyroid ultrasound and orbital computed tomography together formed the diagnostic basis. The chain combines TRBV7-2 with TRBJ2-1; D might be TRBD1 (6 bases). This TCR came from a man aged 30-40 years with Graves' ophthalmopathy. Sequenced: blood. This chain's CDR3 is CASSPGAGQYNEQFF. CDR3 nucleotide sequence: TGTGCCAGCAGCCCAGGGGCCGGACAGTACAATGAGCAGTTCTTC. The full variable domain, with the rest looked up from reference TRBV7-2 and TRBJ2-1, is GAGVSQSPSNKVTEKGKDVELRCDPISGHTALYWYRQSLGQGLEFLIYFQGNSAPDKSGLPSDRFSAERTGGSVSTLTIQRTQQEDSAVYLCASSPGAGQYNEQFFGPGTRLTVL.